These T cell receptor beta chains were read from a single sample in a study of blood T cell repertoires in COVID-19. Assay used: immunoSEQ multiplex PCR; TCRdb lists only in-frame clones, some missing. The sample shows some 170,000 clones, roughly 82% of them seen only once. The sequenced sample was PBMCs or T cells enriched from blood (not recorded which). Every receptor here comes from a man between 45 and 60 years old who had recovered from COVID-19. The CDR3 runs from the conserved cysteine through the conserved F or W. The D gene is left open where the match is weak. Where a row states a size, it is once, few, many or the class of an expanded clone; other rows omit it.

d_gene	v_gene	abundance	j_gene	CDR3aa	CDR3nt
-	TRBV6-6	-	TRBJ1-2	CASSPGLYGYTF	TGTGCCAGCAGCCCAGGGTTATATGGCTACACCTTC
-	TRBV29-1	-	TRBJ1-1	CSVERQSRTEAFF	TGCAGCGTTGAAAGGCAGTCGAGGACTGAAGCTTTCTTT
-	TRBV2	-	TRBJ1-5	CASAGRDTTRNQPQHF	TGTGCCAGCGCCGGGAGGGACACCACCAGAAACCAGCCCCAGCATTTT
-	TRBV4-1	-	TRBJ1-1	CASSQDLGGTEAFF	TGCGCCAGCAGCCAAGATTTAGGGGGTACTGAAGCTTTCTTT
TRBD1	TRBV11-2	-	TRBJ2-3	CASSLVGTGGFADTQYF	TGTGCCAGCAGCTTAGTAGGGACAGGGGGCTTCGCAGATACGCAGTATTTT
TRBD2	TRBV4-1	-	TRBJ2-7	CASSQAGGGNEQYF	TGCGCCAGCAGCCAAGCCGGGGGGGGAAACGAGCAGTACTTC
-	TRBV5-1	-	TRBJ2-3	CASSLEGDSTDTQYF	TGCGCCAGCAGCTTGGAAGGGGATAGCACAGATACGCAGTATTTT
-	TRBV9	once	TRBJ1-6	CASSVADNSPLHF	TGTGCCAGCAGCGTAGCCGATAATTCACCCCTCCACTTT
TRBD1	TRBV5-1	-	TRBJ1-2	CASSDRGDYGYTF	TGCGCCAGCAGCGACAGGGGAGACTATGGCTACACCTTC
-	TRBV5-6	-	TRBJ2-1	CASIAQPGNEQFF	TGTGCCAGCATCGCGCAGCCGGGGAACGAGCAGTTCTTC
TRBD1	TRBV3-1/TRBV3-2	-	TRBJ1-2	CASSLKTGQRYGYTF	TGTGCCAGCAGCCTCAAAACGGGACAGCGCTATGGCTACACCTTC
TRBD2	TRBV9	-	TRBJ2-3	CASSTRLAGTDTQYF	TGTGCCAGCAGCACCCGACTAGCGGGGACAGATACGCAGTATTTT
TRBD1	TRBV30	-	TRBJ1-6	CAWSVEGAAVGSPLHF	TGTGCCTGGAGTGTTGAGGGGGCGGCAGTCGGTTCACCCCTCCACTTT
-	TRBV18	-	TRBJ2-7	CASSPYREKAYEQYF	TGTGCCAGCTCACCATACAGGGAAAAGGCCTACGAGCAGTACTTC
TRBD1	TRBV6-5	-	TRBJ1-5	CASSWTGGQPQHF	TGTGCCAGCAGTTGGACAGGGGGTCAGCCCCAGCATTTT
TRBD2	TRBV4-1	-	TRBJ2-3	CASKPGGGSNTDTQYF	TGCGCCAGCAAACCTGGCGGGGGGTCCAACACAGATACGCAGTATTTT
TRBD1	TRBV28	-	TRBJ1-5	CASSLIGTGSANQPQHF	TGTGCCAGCAGTTTGATTGGGACAGGGTCAGCAAATCAGCCCCAGCATTTT
TRBD2	TRBV18	-	TRBJ2-5	CASSPLPLGGGAQETQYF	TGTGCCAGCTCACCACTGCCCCTTGGCGGGGGGGCTCAAGAGACCCAGTACTTC
-	TRBV19	-	TRBJ1-3	CASSIGQANSGNTIYF	TGTGCCAGTAGTATCGGTCAGGCCAACTCTGGAAACACCATATATTTT
-	TRBV1	-	TRBJ2-7	CTSSQPQRRSSYEQYF	TGCACCAGCAGCCAGCCCCAGCGACGAAGCTCCTACGAGCAGTACTTC
TRBD2	TRBV2	once	TRBJ2-5	CASSEGSGGAETQYF	TGTGCCAGCAGTGAAGGAAGCGGGGGGGCGGAGACCCAGTACTTC
TRBD1	TRBV3-1/TRBV3-2	once	TRBJ1-5	CASSQTGSNQPQHF	TGTGCCAGCAGCCAGACAGGGAGCAATCAGCCCCAGCATTTT
-	TRBV28	-	TRBJ2-1	CASSFGARYNEQFF	TGTGCCAGCAGTTTTGGGGCCAGATACAATGAGCAGTTCTTC
-	TRBV10-2	-	TRBJ2-7	CASSDYDGTYEQYF	TGCGCCAGCAGTGATTATGACGGGACCTACGAGCAGTACTTC
TRBD2	TRBV6-1	once	TRBJ2-2	CASSARGGSNTGELFF	TGTGCCAGCAGTGCGCGGGGAGGGTCCAACACCGGGGAGCTGTTTTTT
-	TRBV27	-	TRBJ1-2	CASSLTGQGTYGYTF	TGTGCCAGCAGTTTAACAGGGCAGGGGACCTATGGCTACACCTTC
-	TRBV9	-	TRBJ1-1	CASSVSLNTEAFF	TGTGCCAGCAGCGTCTCCCTCAACACTGAAGCTTTCTTT
-	TRBV2	-	TRBJ2-7	CASSGGRQSYEQYF	TGTGCCAGCAGTGGAGGGAGGCAGTCCTACGAGCAGTACTTC
TRBD2	TRBV19	once	TRBJ2-3	CASSRVAGGLTDTQYF	TGTGCCAGTAGTCGGGTAGCGGGGGGGCTCACAGATACGCAGTATTTT
-	TRBV5-1	-	TRBJ1-1	CASSLSPGADTEAFF	TGCGCCAGCAGCTTGTCTCCAGGGGCGGACACTGAAGCTTTCTTT
TRBD1	TRBV2	-	TRBJ1-1	CASSGQGLTEAFF	TGTGCCAGCAGTGGACAGGGGCTAACGGAGGCTTTCTTT
-	TRBV6-5	-	TRBJ1-6	CASSYAYQAGVSPLHF	TGTGCCAGCAGTTACGCCTACCAGGCGGGGGTCTCACCCCTCCACTTT
-	TRBV5-1	-	TRBJ1-2	CASSLGQANYGYTF	TGCGCCAGCAGCCTGGGGCAGGCGAACTATGGCTACACCTTC
TRBD2	TRBV27	-	TRBJ2-5	CASRTSGGALETQYF	TGTGCCAGCAGGACTAGCGGGGGGGCCCTGGAGACCCAGTACTTC
TRBD1	TRBV7-2	-	TRBJ2-1	CASSSDPDRTQFF	TGTGCCAGCAGCTCCGACCCGGACAGGACCCAGTTCTTC
-	TRBV25-1	-	TRBJ1-4	CASSELVGDEKLFF	TGTGCCAGCAGTGAATTAGTAGGAGACGAAAAACTGTTTTTT
-	TRBV28	-	TRBJ1-2	CATHFGHLYGYTF	TGTGCCACCCACTTCGGACACTTATATGGCTACACCTTC
-	TRBV2	-	TRBJ1-5	CASGASNQPQHF	TGTGCCAGCGGGGCTAGCAATCAGCCCCAGCATTTT
TRBD1	TRBV5-5	-	TRBJ2-7	CASSSGQGAYEQYF	TGTGCCAGCAGCTCCGGACAGGGGGCCTACGAGCAGTACTTC
TRBD1	TRBV7-9	-	TRBJ2-5	CASSLTTGLETQYF	TGTGCCAGCAGCCTAACGACAGGGTTAGAGACCCAGTACTTC
-	TRBV30	once	TRBJ2-7	CAWGVSPYEQYF	TGTGCCTGGGGTGTTAGCCCCTACGAGCAGTACTTC
-	TRBV3-1/TRBV3-2	-	TRBJ1-4	CASSQLFAGVDEKLFF	TGTGCCAGCAGCCAACTCTTCGCCGGGGTCGATGAAAAACTGTTTTTT
TRBD1	TRBV4-1	few	TRBJ1-2	CASRQRTGEDYGYTF	TGCGCCAGCAGACAAAGGACAGGGGAAGACTATGGCTACACCTTC
-	TRBV23-1	-	TRBJ1-4	CASSQPLTMRSNEKLFF	TGCGCCAGCAGTCAACCCCTAACAATGAGGTCTAATGAAAAACTGTTTTTT